The 14 T cell receptor beta chains below come from one sample, sequenced in a study of T cell repertoires in cytomegalovirus infection. TCRdb used MiXCR to reprocess the reads, holding one entry per CDR3 protein. The table includes about 260,000 distinct CDR3 sequences, approximately 13% detected once. The sample consisted of PBMCs. Receptors were obtained from a human donor in good health (CMV status not recorded). Some clones in this sample may be carry-over from other donors' samples.

This clonotype turned up a few times. The chain uses TRBV20-1 and TRBJ2-7; D may be TRBD1 (6 bases). The germline CDR1 and CDR2 sequences are DFQATT and SNEGSKA (reference sequence). Trimming stripped 4 bases from V and 4 bases from J, with 17 bases between. The CDR3 has 14 amino acids. CDR3 amino acids: CSATGEGVGYEQYF. CDR3 DNA sequence: TGCAGTGCTACAGGGGAAGGGGTGGGATACGAGCAGTACTTC.

The genes are TRBV7-3 and TRBJ2-5; D is ambiguous. The CDR3 has 13 amino acids. Trimming removed 4 bases from V and 5 bases from J, with 11 bases in between. Germline CDR1 is SGHTA and CDR2 is FQGTGA. The CDR3 nucleotides read TGTGCCAGCAGCTCCCTGCCTAGGGAGACCCAGTACTTC. Its translation is CASSSLPRETQYF.

Ten or more counts support this clonotype. V usage is TRBV29-1 and J usage is TRBJ2-7; D is unclear. CDR3 size: 20 residues. V lost 2 bases and J 0 bases, leaving 29 bases between the germline ends. Germline CDR1 is SQVTM and CDR2 is ANQGSEA. For the CDR3, the DNA is TGCAGCGTTGAACCTTATGAATCCCGGGCCAACCCTTCAAGCTCCTACGAGCAGTACTTC. It yields the protein CSVEPYESRANPSSSYEQYF.

This clonotype showed up many times. This chain connects TRBV12-5 to TRBJ2-1; 13 positions agree with TRBD2. The CDR3 extends over 20 amino acids. V shed 5 bases and J 5 bases; nucleotides not matched to a gene: 18. Germline V gene sequence: CDR1 LGHNT, CDR2 FRNRAP. The CDR3 spells CASGRGWGTSGRVRDNEQFF. DNA of the CDR3: TGTGCTAGTGGTAGGGGATGGGGCACTAGCGGGAGGGTAAGGGACAATGAGCAGTTCTTC.

The chain joins TRBV19 to TRBJ1-4, with D possibly being TRBD1 (5 bases). Germline lookup yields CDR1 LNHDA and CDR2 SQIVND (reference sequence). V lost 4 bases and J 4 bases, leaving 19 bases between the germline ends. This CDR3 is 17 amino acids long. The CDR3: CASSTRRTRIDNEKLFF. The CDR3 nucleotides read TGTGCCAGTAGTACCCGAAGGACACGGATCGATAATGAAAAACTGTTTTTT.

V gene TRBV12-3 or TRBV12-4 combines with J gene TRBJ2-1; TRBD2 might be the D (5 bases). CDR3 length: 16 amino acids. V was pared by 3 bases and J by 7 bases, with 19 bases between. This CDR3 is CASSFPPGVLGNEQFF. CDR3 coding DNA: TGTGCCAGCAGTTTCCCCCCCGGGGTCCTTGGGAATGAGCAGTTCTTC.

There are a few counts of this clonotype. CDR3 nucleotides: TGTGCCAGCAGCCGCGACTCCGGGGTCTACGAGCAGTACTTC. Amino acids: CASSRDSGVYEQYF. J is TRBJ2-7 and V is TRBV11-1; tentative D call: TRBD2 (5 bases). From germline, CDR1 is SGHAT and CDR2 FQDESV (reference sequence). The CDR3 spans 14 residues. The V end lost 5 bases, the J end lost 3 bases, and 14 bases lay between the germline ends.

The chain employs TRBV20-1 and TRBJ2-2, with 8 bases lining up with TRBD2. CDR3 length equals 17 residues. With 0 bases clipped from V and 2 bases from J, the junction kept 8 bases outside the gene matches. In germline, CDR1 is DFQATT, CDR2 SNEGSKA (reference sequence). CDR3 DNA: TGCAGTGCTAGAGATCCGGGTAGCGGGGACAACACCGGGGAGCTGTTTTTT. Amino acids: CSARDPGSGDNTGELFF.

This clonotype occurred many times. The rearrangement links TRBV7-8 to TRBJ2-7, with D unresolved. The CDR3 has 13 amino acids. Germline assignment: CDR1 SGHVS and CDR2 FQNEAQ. The V end lost 4 bases, the J end lost 2 bases, and 9 bases lay between the germline ends. CDR3 amino acids: CASSSRGTYEQYF. CDR3 DNA sequence: TGTGCCAGCAGCTCTAGAGGTACCTACGAGCAGTACTTC. The entire variable domain, with the rest obtained from reference TRBV7-8 and TRBJ2-7, is as follows: GAGVSQSPRYKVAKRGQDVALRCDPISGHVSLFWYQQALGQGPEFLTYFQNEAQLDKSGLPSDRFFAERPEGSVSTLKIQRTQQEDSAVYLCASSSRGTYEQYFGPGTRLTVT.

Only a few counts were recorded for this clonotype. The CDR3 here is CASSATGGRRAGEQYF. In nucleotides, the CDR3 is TGTGCCAGCAGCGCAACAGGGGGCAGGCGGGCAGGCGAGCAGTACTTC. The chain joins TRBV7-9 to TRBJ2-7; 9 bases map to TRBD1. This CDR3 has 16 residues. Germline trimming cut 5 bases from V and 6 bases from J; bases unmatched to any gene: 14. CDR1 and CDR2 from the germline V gene are SEHNR and FQNEAQ (reference sequence).

The V and J genes are TRBV20-1 and TRBJ2-7; TRBD2 agrees at 9 bases. There are 17 residues in the CDR3. The V gene end was trimmed by 0 bases and the J gene end by 2 bases; junction bases not matched to a gene: 11. CDR1 is DFQATT and CDR2 is SNEGSKA in the germline V gene (reference sequence). This CDR3 reads CSARDRLAGSNAYEQYF. CDR3 DNA sequence: TGCAGTGCTAGAGATCGGCTAGCGGGGTCAAACGCCTACGAGCAGTACTTC.

This clonotype showed up just a few times. The gene calls are TRBV19 and TRBJ2-1; D not certain. The CDR3 sequence is 15 residues long. The V end lost 4 bases, the J end lost 8 bases, and 18 bases lay between the germline ends. The germline gives CDR1 LNHDA, CDR2 SQIVND (reference sequence). In DNA, the CDR3 is TGTGCCAGTAGTACCCTAGGAACCGACGCGGATGAGCAGTTCTTC. Translation: CASSTLGTDADEQFF.

This clonotype has more than one count but fewer than ten. The rearrangement joins TRBV29-1 to TRBJ2-3; 7 nucleotides match TRBD1. V shed 4 bases and J 3 bases; nucleotides not matched to a gene: 7. Per germline, CDR1 SQVTM and CDR2 ANQGSEA. This CDR3 region has 14 residues. CDR3 region: CSVGWTGITDTQYF. As DNA, the CDR3 is TGCAGCGTTGGATGGACAGGCATTACAGATACGCAGTATTTT.

This clonotype was seen many times. This chain uses TRBV7-2 with TRBJ2-2; no reliable D call. Per the germline V gene, CDR1 is SGHTA and CDR2 is FQGNSA. Between the trimmed V and J ends, which lost 3 bases and 0 bases, there was a span of 5 bases. The CDR3 loop spans 14 amino acids. The CDR3 protein is CASSFQTNTGELFF. As DNA, the CDR3 is TGTGCCAGCAGCTTCCAAACGAACACCGGGGAGCTGTTTTTT. Combining the CDR3 with reference TRBV7-2 and TRBJ2-2 gives the whole variable domain GAGVSQSPSNKVTEKGKDVELRCDPISGHTALYWYRQSLGQGLEFLIYFQGNSAPDKSGLPSDRFSAERTGGSVSTLTIQRTQQEDSAVYLCASSFQTNTGELFFGEGSRLTVL.